The 32 T cell receptor beta chains listed next were all sequenced from one sample in a study of Ad26.COV2.S vaccination and SARS-CoV-2 variants. Specified treatment: 19 received Ad26.COV2.S at low or high dose, single or two shots; 5 received placebo; per-sample allocation not given. Samples were taken on day 63 after the first vaccine or placebo injection. Clones were sequenced by immunoSEQ multiplex PCR, and TCRdb holds only the in-frame ones, with some missing. The data show about 480,000 clones, around nine tenths seen once. The sequencing here drew on peripheral blood, taken in a trial of Ad26.COV2.S vaccine versus placebo. These receptors all come from a person aged 18 to 65 who received the Ad26.COV2.S COVID-19 vaccine or a placebo.

This clone was seen once. The chain carries TRBV6-5 and TRBJ1-1; 7 bases line up with TRBD1. The length of the CDR3 is 14 residues. Germline V gives CDR1 MNHEY, CDR2 SVGAGI. Trimming at V came to 0 bases and at J to 5 bases, leaving 3 bases not matched to a gene. DNA of the CDR3: TGTGCCAGCAGTTACTCCGCAGGGGGAACTGAAGCTTTCTTT. It encodes CASSYSAGGTEAFF.

The chain recombines TRBV27 with TRBJ2-7, with 9 positions matching TRBD1. The CDR3 is 13 amino acids. The V gene's germline CDR1 is MNHEY and CDR2 SMNVEV (reference sequence). J gave up 7 bases and V 8 bases, and 9 bases lay outside the gene matches. The DNA of the CDR3 is TGTGCCAGCGCCGGGACAGGGTTTGGGGAGCAGTACTTC. Translated: CASAGTGFGEQYF.

The chain's CDR3 is CASSARTGYEAFF. The CDR3 bases are TGTGCCAGTAGTGCCAGAACTGGCTATGAAGCTTTCTTT. This chain links TRBV19 with TRBJ1-1; D gene unclear. Germline CDR1 and CDR2: LNHDA and SQIVND (reference sequence). V shed 5 bases and J shed 7 bases, with 14 bases lying between them. The CDR3 is 13 residues long.

This rearrangement joins TRBV29-1 to TRBJ2-4, with 8 bases lining up with TRBD2. CDR3 length: 14 residues. The junction had 4 bases not matched to a gene; V was cut back by 6 bases and J by 0 bases. Per the germline V gene, CDR1 is SQVTM and CDR2 is ANQGSEA. CDR3 protein: CSVLAGLAKNIQYF. CDR3 nucleotides: TGCAGCGTGTTAGCGGGGTTAGCCAAAAACATTCAGTACTTC.

This chain joins TRBV5-1 and TRBJ2-5; D uncertain. The CDR3 spans 14 residues. Germline V gene lookup returns CDR1 SGHRS and CDR2 YFSETQ. The V end lost 3 bases, the J end lost 1 base, and 10 bases lay between the germline ends. The CDR3 nucleotides are TGCGCCAGCAGCTCCGTAGTGGGCCAAGAGACCCAGTACTTC. As protein: CASSSVVGQETQYF.

This chain joins TRBV6-5 and TRBJ2-5, with a tentative D call TRBD1 (6 bases). CDR1 is MNHEY, CDR2 SVGAGI, per germline. The CDR3 has 15 residues. Trimming took off 6 bases at V and 4 bases at J, with 18 bases between the two ends. The CDR3 DNA reads TGTGCCAGCAGGGGGTACAGGGCCTCTCGAGAGACCCAGTACTTC. This codes for CASRGYRASRETQYF.

This clone occurred once. The rearrangement uses TRBV28 and TRBJ1-2; D is unclear. V lost 4 bases, J lost 7 bases, and 13 bases lay in between. Germline V gives CDR1 MDHEN, CDR2 SYDVKM. The CDR3 loop spans 13 amino acids. Written as DNA, the CDR3 is TGTGCCAGCAGTTCTGAGTCTGTCGGTGGCTACACCTTC. This codes for CASSSESVGGYTF.

The CDR3 region is CASSSPPSREQFF. The CDR3 coding sequence is TGTGCCAGCAGCTCCCCCCCGTCTCGTGAGCAGTTCTTC. The chain is built from TRBV7-2 and TRBJ2-1; D unclear. The CDR3 sequence is 13 residues long. Trimming removed 4 bases at V and 9 bases at J, with 13 bases between. Germline values: CDR1 SGHTA, CDR2 FQGNSA. The full variable domain, its missing parts supplied by reference TRBV7-2 and TRBJ2-1, is GAGVSQSPSNKVTEKGKDVELRCDPISGHTALYWYRQSLGQGLEFLIYFQGNSAPDKSGLPSDRFSAERTGGSVSTLTIQRTQQEDSAVYLCASSSPPSREQFFGPGTRLTVL.

The J gene is TRBJ1-2, the V gene TRBV7-9; tentative D call: TRBD1 (5 bases). Trimming removed 5 bases from V and 0 bases from J, with 13 bases in between. Germline V gene sequence: CDR1 SEHNR, CDR2 FQNEAQ (reference sequence). The CDR3 consists of 15 residues. The CDR3 sequence: CASSRMGEANYGYTF. Written as DNA, the CDR3 is TGTGCCAGCAGCCGGATGGGGGAAGCTAACTATGGCTACACCTTC.

The chain recombines TRBV28 with TRBJ2-7; weak D call: TRBD1 (5 bases). This CDR3 is 12 amino acids long. Germline loops: CDR1 MDHEN, CDR2 SYDVKM. Trimming pared 5 bases from V and 4 bases from J, leaving 9 bases between. In nucleotides, the CDR3 is TGTGCCAGCAGTCAGGGTCCGTACGAGCAGTACTTC. Translating it yields CASSQGPYEQYF.

The rearrangement links TRBV4-3 to TRBJ2-2, with 8 bases that match TRBD2. V lost 0 bases and J lost 6; bases outside the gene matches: 3. Germline CDR1 reads LGHNA; CDR2 reads YSLEER. This CDR3 contains 15 residues. The CDR3 protein is CASSQEARGAGELFF. The CDR3, as DNA: TGCGCCAGCAGCCAAGAAGCGCGGGGGGCCGGGGAGCTGTTTTTT.

The chain carries TRBV28 and TRBJ1-2, with D maybe TRBD1 (5 bases). The V end lost 6 bases, the J end lost 4 bases, and 15 bases lay between the germline ends. This CDR3 spans 14 amino acids. CDR1 and CDR2 (germline): MDHEN, SYDVKM. CDR3 coding DNA: TGTGCCAGCAGCCCCCCCCAGGGACCCTATGGCTACACCTTC. Its protein product is CASSPPQGPYGYTF.

This chain joins TRBV11-2 and TRBJ2-7; TRBD1 agrees at 7 bases. Germline CDR1 SGHAT, CDR2 FQNNGV. The ends lost 6 bases at V and 3 bases at J; junction bases unmatched: 14. The CDR3 contains 16 residues. The CDR3 loop is CASSLYPGGTLYEQYF. Here the CDR3 DNA reads TGTGCCAGCAGTCTATACCCAGGGGGTACCCTCTACGAGCAGTACTTC.

V and J are TRBV18 and TRBJ2-7; a weak D match, TRBD1 (5 bases). Germline V gene lookup returns CDR1 KGHSH and CDR2 LQKENI. The ends were cut back, 3 bases at V and 2 bases at J, with 11 bases in the middle. There are 14 residues in the CDR3. As DNA, the CDR3 is TGTGCCAGCTCACCGGGGCACCGAACCTACGAGCAGTACTTC. Translation: CASSPGHRTYEQYF.

A few counts support this clone. The chain employs TRBV5-8 and TRBJ2-5, with 13 positions matching TRBD2. The germline gives CDR1 SGHTS, CDR2 YDEGEE. The length of the CDR3 is 19 residues. V was clipped by 4 bases and J by 4 bases; unmatched bases: 16. The CDR3 loop reads CASSPGLAGVLKGPETQYF. CDR3 nucleotide sequence: TGTGCCAGCAGCCCTGGACTAGCGGGAGTTTTGAAGGGCCCAGAGACCCAGTACTTC.

The rearrangement uses TRBV18 and TRBJ2-1; 14 nucleotides match TRBD2. From germline, CDR1 is KGHSH and CDR2 LQKENI. This CDR3 is built from 16 residues. J lost 9 bases, V lost 1 base, and 5 bases had no gene match. CDR3 DNA: TGTGCCAGCTCACCACTAGGACTAGCGGGGGGAACTGAGCAGTTCTTC. Protein product: CASSPLGLAGGTEQFF.

This rearrangement joins TRBV6-1 to TRBJ1-2; TRBD1 is a possible D gene (5 bases). The CDR3 runs to 15 residues. Trimming took 1 base from V and 5 from J, leaving 14 bases between them. Germline values: CDR1 MNHNS, CDR2 SASEGT. Written as DNA, the CDR3 is TGTGCCAGCAGTGAAGTTGGGGGGGGGAGTTATGGCTACACCTTC. As protein: CASSEVGGGSYGYTF.

The V and J genes are TRBV5-5 and TRBJ2-1; the D gene is possibly TRBD1 (6 bases). Germline lookup yields CDR1 SGHKS and CDR2 YYEKEE (reference sequence). The V end lost 5 bases, the J end lost 9 bases, and 21 bases lay between the germline ends. The CDR3 spans 15 residues. The CDR3 coding sequence is TGTGCCAGCAGATTCGTGGGGGCTCTAGGGGGTGAGCAGTTCTTC. Protein sequence: CASRFVGALGGEQFF. The full variable domain, completed using reference TRBV5-5 and TRBJ2-1, is DAGVTQSPTHLIKTRGQQVTLRCSPISGHKSVSWYQQVLGQGPQFIFQYYEKEERGRGNFPDRFSARQFPNYSSELNVNALLLGDSALYLCASRFVGALGGEQFFGPGTRLTVL.

V usage is TRBV27 and J usage is TRBJ2-7; a weak D match, TRBD2 (6 bases). Between the trimmed V and J ends, which lost 4 bases and 0 bases, there was a span of 19 bases. In germline, CDR1 is MNHEY, CDR2 SMNVEV (reference sequence). The CDR3 totals 17 residues. The CDR3 DNA reads as TGTGCCAGCAGTTCCCTAGGGACGCGGAGGGTCTCCTACGAGCAGTACTTC. Translated, it gives CASSSLGTRRVSYEQYF.

The V gene is TRBV7-3, the J gene TRBJ2-3; D may be TRBD2 (6 bases). Germline V gene lookup returns CDR1 SGHTA and CDR2 FQGTGA. V was trimmed by 1 base and J by 2 bases, leaving 10 bases between them. The CDR3 loop spans 15 amino acids. CDR3 nucleotide sequence: TGTGCCAGCAGCTTAAGCGGGATAGACACAGATACGCAGTATTTT. As protein: CASSLSGIDTDTQYF.

In its sample, this clone was seen once. V and J are TRBV25-1 and TRBJ1-1; D is unresolved. The CDR3 totals 11 residues. Trimming left V 5 bases short and J 5 bases short, with 6 bases between. Germline lookup yields CDR1 MGHDK and CDR2 SYGVNS. CDR3 amino acids: CASSRLTEAFF. CDR3 DNA: TGTGCCAGCAGTAGGTTGACTGAAGCTTTCTTT.

This chain uses TRBV28 with TRBJ2-1, with D unresolved. The CDR3 is 18 residues long. Trimming left V 2 bases short and J 0 bases short, with 17 bases between. The germline V gene has CDR1 MDHEN and CDR2 SYDVKM. The CDR3 region is CASSLATWVNSSYNEQFF. CDR3 in DNA: TGTGCCAGCAGTTTAGCCACCTGGGTGAACTCCTCCTACAATGAGCAGTTCTTC.

This chain joins TRBV21-1 and TRBJ2-1; the table calls TRBD2, which could not be checked here. TRBV21-1 is flagged as a pseudogene. The CDR3 has 17 amino acids. The CDR3 region has the DNA TGTGCCAGCTGGAAGACTAGCGGGAGGGCCGCGGGTGATGAGCAGTTCTTC. This encodes CASWKTSGRAAGDEQFF.

The V and J genes are TRBV10-3 and TRBJ1-1; tentatively, D is TRBD1 (5 bases). This CDR3 region has 11 residues. Trimming left V 6 bases short and J 7 bases short, with 9 bases between. The germline V gene encodes CDR1 ENHRY and CDR2 SYGVKD. CDR3 residues: CAISAQDEAFF. Here the CDR3 DNA reads TGTGCCATCAGCGCACAGGATGAAGCTTTCTTT.

The gene calls are TRBV7-2 and TRBJ1-5; D perhaps matches TRBD1 (6 bases). Trimming pared 5 bases from V and 7 bases from J, leaving 15 bases between. This CDR3 contains 14 residues. Germline values: CDR1 SGHTA, CDR2 FQGNSA. The CDR3 sequence: CASSPLGAGQPQHF. CDR3 nucleotides: TGTGCCAGCAGCCCTCTGGGGGCAGGCCAGCCCCAGCATTTT.

J is TRBJ2-6 and V is TRBV5-1; tentative D call: TRBD1 (7 bases). The V and J ends lost 4 bases and 2 bases respectively, with 10 bases between them. Germline V gene data show CDR1 as SGHRS and CDR2 as YFSETQ. There are 15 residues in the CDR3. The CDR3 is CASSGGGAGANVLTF. The DNA of the CDR3 is TGCGCCAGCAGCGGAGGGGGCGCTGGGGCCAACGTCCTGACTTTC.

This chain connects TRBV21-1 to TRBJ2-2; TRBD2, the table's D call, was not compared with the DNA. TRBV21-1 is annotated as a pseudogene. This CDR3 spans 16 amino acids. The CDR3 DNA is TGTGCCAGCAGCAAGGGGGGAGCCGCGAACACCGGGGAGCTGTTTTTT. It codes for CASSKGGAANTGELFF.

The chain carries TRBV27 and TRBJ2-2; possible D gene TRBD2, 5 bases. Per the germline V gene, CDR1 is MNHEY and CDR2 is SMNVEV (reference sequence). V shed 8 bases and J shed 6 bases, with 10 bases lying between them. The CDR3 runs to 12 residues. CDR3 in DNA: TGTGCCAGCCGACTAAATGCCGGGGAGCTGTTTTTT. Translated: CASRLNAGELFF.

The chain combines TRBV28 with TRBJ1-5; D remains ambiguous. V dropped 7 bases and J dropped 5 bases, with 15 bases sitting between them. This CDR3 region has 14 residues. Looked up from germline, CDR1 is MDHEN and CDR2 is SYDVKM. CDR3 amino acids: CASILSGPHQPQHF. CDR3 sequence (DNA): TGTGCCAGCATTCTATCCGGGCCCCATCAGCCCCAGCATTTT.

This clone has more than one count but fewer than ten. The chain couples TRBV12-3 or TRBV12-4 to TRBJ1-2, with no clear D. Trimming removed 3 bases from V and 8 bases from J, with 10 bases in between. CDR3 length: 12 amino acids. The CDR3 coding sequence is TGTGCCAGCAGTTTCCGCCTAGGGGGCTACACCTTC. This sequence encodes CASSFRLGGYTF.

V gene TRBV28 combines with J gene TRBJ2-7; 8 bases match TRBD2. CDR1 is MDHEN and CDR2 is SYDVKM in the germline V gene. The J segment lost 2 bases and the V segment lost 1 base, leaving 1 base of the junction unmatched. The CDR3 has 14 residues. CDR3 in DNA: TGTGCCAGCAGTTTATCGGGGGGGGCCTACGAGCAGTACTTC. It encodes CASSLSGGAYEQYF.

This rearrangement joins TRBV7-3 to TRBJ2-5, with 7 nucleotides matching TRBD2. The germline CDR1 and CDR2 sequences are SGHTA and FQGTGA. V lost 5 bases to trimming and J lost 2 bases; unmatched junction nucleotides: 2. This CDR3 has 13 residues. CDR3 region: CASSRGRQETQYF. As DNA, the CDR3 is TGTGCCAGCAGCCGCGGGAGACAAGAGACCCAGTACTTC.